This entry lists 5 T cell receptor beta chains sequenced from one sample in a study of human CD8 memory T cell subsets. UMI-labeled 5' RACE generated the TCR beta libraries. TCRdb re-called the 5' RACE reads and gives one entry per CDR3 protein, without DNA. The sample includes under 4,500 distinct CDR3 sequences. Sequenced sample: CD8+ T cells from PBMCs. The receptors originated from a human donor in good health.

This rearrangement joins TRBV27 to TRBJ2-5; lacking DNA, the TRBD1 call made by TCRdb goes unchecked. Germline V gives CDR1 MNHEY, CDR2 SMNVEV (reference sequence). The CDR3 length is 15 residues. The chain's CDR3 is CASSLFRQGRETQYF.

The CDR3 spells CASRSDLYEQYF. This chain joins TRBV5-1 and TRBJ2-7. The CDR3 sequence is 12 residues long. In germline, CDR1 is SGHRS, CDR2 YFSETQ.

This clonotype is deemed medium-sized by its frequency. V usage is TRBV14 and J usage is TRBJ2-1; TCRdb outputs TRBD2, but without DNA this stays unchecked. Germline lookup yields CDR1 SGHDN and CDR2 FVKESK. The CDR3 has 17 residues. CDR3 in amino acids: CASSLSGTSSSYNEQFF.

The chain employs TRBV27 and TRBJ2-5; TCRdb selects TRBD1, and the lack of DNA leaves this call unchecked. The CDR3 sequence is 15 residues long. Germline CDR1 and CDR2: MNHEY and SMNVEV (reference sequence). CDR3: CASSSLDRRQETQYF.

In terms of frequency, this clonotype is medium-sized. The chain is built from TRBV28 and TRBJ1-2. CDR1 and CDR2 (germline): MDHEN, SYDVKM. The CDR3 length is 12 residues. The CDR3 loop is CEKPITDYGYTF.